These 30 T cell receptor beta chains came from one sample sequenced in a study of post-analysis software for immune sequencing data. Study-level findings and limits: A handful of TRBV segments, including TRBV5-6, TRBV5-1 and TRBV20-1, were more frequent in patients than controls.

These receptors have no identified antigens. Libraries were made from TCR beta cDNA, and they carried unique molecular identifiers. TCRdb redid the calling of the PCR reads with MiXCR, one entry per CDR3 protein. The data hold 740,000 or so distinct CDR3 sequences, with around 53% observed a single time. The specimen sequenced was blood. All receptors derive from a girl under 18 with multiple sclerosis.

The rearrangement links TRBV10-3 to TRBJ2-5; 11 positions match TRBD2. This CDR3 has 18 amino acids. CDR1 is ENHRY, CDR2 SYGVKD, per germline. Trimming cost V 0 bases and J 2 bases; bases outside gene matches: 8. The CDR3 loop reads CAISESMFLAGGQETQYF. In DNA, the CDR3 is TGTGCCATCAGTGAGTCGATGTTCCTAGCGGGGGGACAAGAGACCCAGTACTTC.

This clonotype was counted only a few times. The chain is built from TRBV12-3 or TRBV12-4 and TRBJ1-5; 8 bases match TRBD1. CDR3 length equals 15 residues. J gave up 5 bases and V 3 bases, and 6 bases lay outside the gene matches. CDR3 protein: CASSFSGQGHQPQHF. The CDR3 DNA is TGTGCCAGCAGTTTTAGCGGACAGGGACATCAGCCCCAGCATTTT.

The V and J genes are TRBV20-1 and TRBJ2-5; possibly TRBD1 for D (5 bases). Trimming pared 5 bases from V and 1 base from J, leaving 17 bases between. The CDR3 runs 15 residues. Per the germline V gene, CDR1 is DFQATT and CDR2 is SNEGSKA (reference sequence). The CDR3 coding sequence is TGCAGTGCTCCCCCAGCGAGTGGGGCCCAAGAGACCCAGTACTTC. It specifies CSAPPASGAQETQYF.

The V call is TRBV28, the J call TRBJ2-5; possible D gene TRBD2, 6 bases. The CDR3 consists of 13 residues. V shed 7 bases and J shed 11 bases, with 20 bases lying between them. Germline V gene sequence: CDR1 MDHEN, CDR2 SYDVKM. The chain's CDR3 is CASTPGWGDAQYF. The CDR3 bases are TGTGCCAGCACCCCGGGGTGGGGGGATGCGCAGTACTTC.

This chain links TRBV12-3 or TRBV12-4 with TRBJ1-1, with D unresolved. CDR3 length: 14 amino acids. Between the trimmed V and J ends, which lost 5 bases and 1 base, there was a span of 11 bases. The CDR3 sequence: CASSPLRGNTEAFF. DNA for the CDR3: TGTGCCAGCAGTCCCCTTCGCGGGAACACTGAAGCTTTCTTT.

The J gene is TRBJ2-1, the V gene TRBV20-1, with a possible D match to TRBD2 (6 bases). The CDR3 runs to 16 residues. CDR1 and CDR2 from the germline V gene are DFQATT and SNEGSKA (reference sequence). The germline V and J ends were trimmed by 2 bases and 5 bases, with 19 bases remaining between them. The CDR3: CSARRLVPVSHNEQFF. CDR3 nucleotides: TGCAGTGCTAGAAGACTAGTCCCCGTAAGTCACAATGAGCAGTTCTTC.

V gene TRBV20-1 combines with J gene TRBJ2-1; 9 bases map to TRBD2. With 7 bases clipped from V and 7 bases from J, the junction kept 8 bases outside the gene matches. The CDR3 loop spans 13 amino acids. Looked up from germline, CDR1 is DFQATT and CDR2 is SNEGSKA (reference sequence). The CDR3 DNA sequence: TGCAGTGGCCTCGCGGGAGGGCCGAATGAGCAGTTCTTC. This codes for CSGLAGGPNEQFF.

This sequence joins TRBV27 and TRBJ2-1; 10 nucleotides agree with TRBD2. CDR3 length: 16 amino acids. The germline V gene encodes CDR1 MNHEY and CDR2 SMNVEV (reference sequence). The trim removed 8 bases at V and 2 bases at J, leaving 9 bases unmatched. The CDR3 sequence: CASYLRTSGPYNEQFF. The CDR3 nucleotides are TGTGCCAGCTACTTAAGGACTAGCGGACCCTACAATGAGCAGTTCTTC.

The chain carries TRBV6-2 or TRBV6-3 and TRBJ1-4, with 8 bases aligning to TRBD1. Germline-derived CDR1 and CDR2 are MNHEY and SVGEGT. This CDR3 has 16 residues. The junction had 5 bases not matched to a gene; V was cut back by 5 bases and J by 0 bases. In DNA, the CDR3 is TGTGCCAGCAGTCGGGACAGGCGCTCAACTAATGAAAAACTGTTTTTT. Translation gives CASSRDRRSTNEKLFF.

The V gene is TRBV7-6, the J gene TRBJ2-7; D could derive from TRBD1 or TRBD2 (5 bases each). The DNA matches TRBJ2-5 better at its end, which makes the J call doubtful. CDR1 and CDR2 (germline): SGHVS, FNYEAQ. The CDR3 totals 13 residues. CDR3 amino acids: CASSFDSGGTQYF. CDR3 DNA: TGTGCCAGCAGCTTTGACAGTGGAGGGACCCAGTACTTC.

DNA for the CDR3: TGTGCCAGCAGCCCCGGGACAGGGTATCATGAGCAGTTCTTC. It yields the protein CASSPGTGYHEQFF. The rearrangement joins TRBV5-5 to TRBJ2-1; TRBD1 matches at 9 bases. Germline lookup yields CDR1 SGHKS and CDR2 YYEKEE (reference sequence). The CDR3 contains 14 residues. The trim removed 4 bases at V and 8 bases at J, leaving 7 bases unmatched.

This chain links TRBV20-1 with TRBJ1-1, with TRBD1 as a possible D gene (5 bases). This CDR3 is 15 amino acids long. CDR1 is DFQATT, CDR2 SNEGSKA, per germline (reference sequence). With 2 bases removed from V and 1 base from J, the gap between germline ends came to 14 bases. The CDR3 DNA sequence: TGCAGTGCTAGATCACCGGGACTCCAGAACACTGAAGCTTTCTTT. Translated: CSARSPGLQNTEAFF.

This chain uses TRBV18 with TRBJ2-1, with D possibly being TRBD1 (5 bases). Looked up from germline, CDR1 is KGHSH and CDR2 is LQKENI. The CDR3 contains 18 residues. Trimming took off 2 bases at V and 5 bases at J, with 22 bases between the two ends. DNA for the CDR3: TGTGCCAGCTCACCAGCCCCACGCAGGGTTTTCTTCAACAATGAGCAGTTCTTC. Translated, it gives CASSPAPRRVFFNNEQFF.

This clonotype came up a few times. The rearrangement uses TRBV29-1 and TRBJ2-1, with D possibly being TRBD1 (6 bases). V lost 6 bases and J 8 bases, leaving 11 bases between the germline ends. The CDR3 has 11 residues. CDR1 SQVTM and CDR2 ANQGSEA come from the germline V gene. The CDR3, as DNA: TGCAGCGTAGCACAGGGCCATGAGCAGTTCTTC. Protein: CSVAQGHEQFF.

This rearrangement joins TRBV3-1 to TRBJ2-7, with D possibly matching TRBD1 (6 bases). In germline, CDR1 is LGHDT, CDR2 YNNKEL (reference sequence). V lost 1 base to trimming and J lost 1 base, with 11 bases between them. The CDR3 extends over 15 amino acids. The CDR3 sequence is CASSQGPGDSYEQYF. CDR3 DNA sequence: TGTGCCAGCAGCCAAGGCCCAGGGGATTCCTACGAGCAGTACTTC.

The CDR3 DNA reads as TGCAGTGCTCTTAGGACTAGCGGGATCTACGAGCAGTACTTC. Translation gives CSALRTSGIYEQYF. The genes are TRBV20-1 and TRBJ2-7, with 12 bases matching TRBD2. The ends lost 5 bases at V and 3 bases at J; junction bases unmatched: 5. Per the germline V gene, CDR1 is DFQATT and CDR2 is SNEGSKA (reference sequence). CDR3 size: 14 residues.

V gene TRBV4-1 combines with J gene TRBJ1-1, with D uncertain. V was pared by 4 bases and J by 4 bases, with 16 bases between. Germline V CDR1 and CDR2: MGHRA, YSYEKL. This CDR3 has 15 residues. The CDR3, as DNA: TGCGCCAGCAGCCCCCCCGGCGCTCTGGGCACTGAAGCTTTCTTT. Translation: CASSPPGALGTEAFF.

This chain connects TRBV20-1 to TRBJ2-4, with 10 bases aligning to TRBD2. CDR1 DFQATT and CDR2 SNEGSKA come from the germline V gene (reference sequence). The CDR3 is made up of 17 amino acids. Trimming removed 0 bases from V and 1 base from J; junction bases left unmatched: 6. The CDR3 is CSARDRQGLAAKNIQYF. The CDR3 region has the DNA TGCAGTGCTAGAGACCGGCAGGGACTAGCGGCCAAAAACATTCAGTACTTC.

The genes are TRBV20-1 and TRBJ1-2; D remains unclear. V lost 1 base, J lost 4 bases, and 13 bases lay in between. Germline V gene sequence: CDR1 DFQATT, CDR2 SNEGSKA (reference sequence). This CDR3 contains 14 residues. CDR3 residues: CSARVTGLGYGYTF. The CDR3 nucleotides are TGCAGTGCTAGAGTGACTGGATTGGGCTATGGCTACACCTTC.

A few counts support this clonotype. This rearrangement joins TRBV6-1 to TRBJ2-7; TRBD2 agrees at 7 bases. Germline V gene lookup returns CDR1 MNHNS and CDR2 SASEGT. This CDR3 comprises 15 residues. V dropped 6 bases and J dropped 1; count of bases not matched to a gene: 9. The CDR3 sequence: CASRTASGASYEQYF. CDR3 in DNA: TGTGCCAGCAGGACCGCTAGCGGCGCTTCCTACGAGCAGTACTTC.

The CDR3 DNA reads TGCAGCGTTGTTCAGGGAGCGGTGAGCTCCTACAATGAGCAGTTCTTC. Encoded protein: CSVVQGAVSSYNEQFF. V and J are TRBV29-1 and TRBJ2-1; possibly TRBD1 or TRBD2 for D (5 bases each). V lost 4 bases and J lost 0, with 16 bases in between. From germline, CDR1 is SQVTM and CDR2 ANQGSEA. CDR3 length: 16 amino acids.

The rearrangement joins TRBV12-3 or TRBV12-4 to TRBJ2-3, with TRBD2 matching 11 bases. CDR3 length: 14 residues. Germline trimming cut 1 base from V and 14 bases from J; bases unmatched to any gene: 8. This chain's CDR3 is CASSLGSGGAPGYF. CDR3 sequence (DNA): TGTGCCAGCAGTTTAGGTAGCGGGGGGGCCCCGGGGTATTTT.

This rearrangement joins TRBV5-1 to TRBJ2-5; 7 positions agree with TRBD2. J was trimmed by 2 bases and V by 4 bases; bases with no gene match: 11. The CDR3 has 16 amino acids. Germline CDR1 is SGHRS and CDR2 is YFSETQ. The CDR3 region has the DNA TGCGCCAGCAGCGTGGAACTGGGGACTAAACAAGAGACCCAGTACTTC. It specifies CASSVELGTKQETQYF.

This clonotype was found a few times. The genes are TRBV10-3 and TRBJ2-7; 7 positions match TRBD2. This CDR3 has 14 residues. Germline V gene data show CDR1 as ENHRY and CDR2 as SYGVKD. Trimming cost V 6 bases and J 7 bases; bases outside gene matches: 12. The CDR3 nucleotides read TGTGCCATCAGCCTCCAATTGTGGGAGGGGGAGCAGTACTTC. Translation gives CAISLQLWEGEQYF.

V usage is TRBV6-1 and J usage is TRBJ2-7, with D perhaps TRBD1 or TRBD2 (5 bases each). The CDR3 consists of 15 residues. V was pared by 8 bases and J by 4 bases, with 21 bases between. Germline loops: CDR1 MNHNS, CDR2 SASEGT. The chain's CDR3 is CASLIDLGAGYEQYF. As DNA, the CDR3 is TGTGCCAGCCTTATCGACCTCGGGGCTGGGTACGAGCAGTACTTC.

The genes are TRBV29-1 and TRBJ2-7; 8 positions match TRBD1. The CDR3 sequence is 15 residues long. J lost 5 bases, V lost 1 base, and 10 bases had no gene match. The germline V gene has CDR1 SQVTM and CDR2 ANQGSEA. The CDR3 spells CSVEGRTGKTHEQYF. In DNA form, the CDR3 reads TGCAGCGTTGAAGGTCGGACAGGGAAGACCCACGAGCAGTACTTC.

This sequence joins TRBV30 and TRBJ2-3, with 9 positions matching TRBD2. The germline V gene encodes CDR1 GTSNPN and CDR2 SVGIG (reference sequence). V lost 6 bases, J lost 3 bases, and 7 bases stayed unmatched. The length of the CDR3 is 14 residues. CDR3 residues: CACHLAGWTDTQYF. CDR3 DNA sequence: TGTGCCTGTCACCTAGCGGGATGGACAGATACGCAGTATTTT.

The genes are TRBV7-9 and TRBJ2-3, with a tentative D call TRBD1 (6 bases). The CDR3 consists of 15 residues. V was trimmed by 5 bases and J by 1 base, leaving 13 bases between them. The germline gives CDR1 SEHNR, CDR2 FQNEAQ (reference sequence). The CDR3 protein is CASSRPEGGTDTQYF. In nucleotides, the CDR3 is TGTGCCAGCAGCCGGCCCGAGGGGGGCACAGATACGCAGTATTTT. Combining the CDR3 with reference TRBV7-9 and TRBJ2-3 gives the whole variable domain DTGVSQNPRHKITKRGQNVTFRCDPISEHNRLYWYRQTLGQGPEFLTYFQNEAQLEKSRLLSDRFSAERPKGSFSTLEIQRTEQGDSAMYLCASSRPEGGTDTQYFGPGTRLTVL.

V is TRBV29-1 and J is TRBJ1-1; the match to TRBD1 covers 7 bases. Germline CDR1 is SQVTM and CDR2 is ANQGSEA. The CDR3 has 13 amino acids. Trimming removed 3 bases from V and 5 bases from J; junction bases left unmatched: 6. DNA of the CDR3: TGCAGCGTTGACAAGGGGGCGTGGACTGAAGCTTTCTTT. Residues: CSVDKGAWTEAFF.

In its sample, this clonotype was seen a few times. The genes are TRBV20-1 and TRBJ2-5; 9 nucleotides match TRBD2. Trimming removed 3 bases from V and 4 bases from J; junction bases left unmatched: 3. The CDR3 totals 13 residues. Looked up from germline, CDR1 is DFQATT and CDR2 is SNEGSKA (reference sequence). CDR3 bases: TGCAGTGCTAGGACTAGCGGTGGAGAGACCCAGTACTTC. Protein: CSARTSGGETQYF.